This paragraph reports one T cell receptor (beta chain). This record comes from a study of blood T cell repertoires in COVID-19. The table came from immunoSEQ multiplex PCR; TCRdb's copy has only in-frame clones and leaves some out. This table holds a few hundred thousand clones, over 75% found once. Germline V gives CDR1 SGHRS, CDR2 YFSETQ. The CDR3 is 16 residues long. With 1 base clipped from V and 2 bases from J, the junction kept 5 bases outside the gene matches. The receptor was derived from a woman aged 18-29 years who had recovered from COVID-19. Sequenced sample: PBMCs or T cells enriched from blood (not recorded which). The chain combines TRBV5-1 with TRBJ2-1, with 8 bases fitting TRBD2. This chain's CDR3 is CASSLLGLGTYNEQFF. CDR3 nucleotide sequence: TGCGCCAGCAGCTTGCTGGGACTAGGGACCTACAATGAGCAGTTCTTC.